This T cell receptor (beta chain) stems from a study of T cell clones after liver transplantation. The overall study: Samples came pre-transplant, pre-randomization before withdrawal, and post-randomization after withdrawal ended. Overall study findings and caveats: A larger donor-reactive than third-party decline suggested partial antigen-specific deletion.

Sequencing was performed with immunoSEQ multiplex PCR; in TCRdb, only in-frame clones are kept and a portion is missing. The table has approximately 68,000 clones, about four fifths seen once. As to this clone: Antigen: not known.

Unstimulated PBMCs were sorted into CD3+CD4+ and CD3+CD8+ populations. CDR1 is KGHSH and CDR2 is LQKENI in the germline V gene. CDR3 length equals 14 residues. Trimming stripped 1 base from V and 3 bases from J, with 10 bases between. The starting material was CD4+ T cells from blood, obtained before liver transplant. The receptor was derived from a human donor who received a liver transplant. The V call is TRBV18, the J call TRBJ2-7, with D maybe TRBD2 (5 bases). For the CDR3, the DNA is TGTGCCAGCTCACCACAGGGAGATGACTACGAGCAGTACTTC. Translated: CASSPQGDDYEQYF. Supplemented by reference TRBV18 and TRBJ2-7, the full variable domain reads NAGVMQNPRHLVRRRGQEARLRCSPMKGHSHVYWYRQLPEEGLKFMVYLQKENIIDESGMPKERFSAEFPKEGPSILRIQQVVRGDSAAYFCASSPQGDDYEQYFGPGTRLTVT.